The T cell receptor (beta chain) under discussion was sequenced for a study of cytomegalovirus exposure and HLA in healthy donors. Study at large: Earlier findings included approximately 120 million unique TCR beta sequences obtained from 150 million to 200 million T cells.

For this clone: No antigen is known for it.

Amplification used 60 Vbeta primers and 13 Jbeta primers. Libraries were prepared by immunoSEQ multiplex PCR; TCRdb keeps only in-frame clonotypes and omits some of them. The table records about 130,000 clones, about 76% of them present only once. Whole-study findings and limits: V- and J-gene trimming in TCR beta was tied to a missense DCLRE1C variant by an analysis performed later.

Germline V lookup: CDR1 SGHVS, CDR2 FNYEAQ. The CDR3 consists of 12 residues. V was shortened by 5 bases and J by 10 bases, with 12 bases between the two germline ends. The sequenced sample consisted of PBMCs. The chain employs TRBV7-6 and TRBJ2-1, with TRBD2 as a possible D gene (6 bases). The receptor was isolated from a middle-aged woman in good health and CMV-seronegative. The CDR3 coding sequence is TGTGCCAGCAGCCCTGGGACTTCAGAGCAGTTCTTC. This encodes CASSPGTSEQFF.